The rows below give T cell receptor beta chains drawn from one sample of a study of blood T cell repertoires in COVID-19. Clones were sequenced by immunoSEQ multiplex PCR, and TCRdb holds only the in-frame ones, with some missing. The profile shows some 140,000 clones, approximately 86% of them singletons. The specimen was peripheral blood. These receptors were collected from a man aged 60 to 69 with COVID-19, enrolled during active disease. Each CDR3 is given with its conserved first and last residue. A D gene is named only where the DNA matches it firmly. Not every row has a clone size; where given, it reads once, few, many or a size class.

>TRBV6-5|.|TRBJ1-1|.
CASSYGAGVRTEAFF
TGTGCCAGCAGTTATGGAGCAGGGGTGAGGACTGAAGCTTTCTTT
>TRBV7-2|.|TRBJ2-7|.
CASSPIGGEQEQYF
TGTGCCAGCAGCCCTATCGGGGGAGAACAGGAGCAGTACTTC
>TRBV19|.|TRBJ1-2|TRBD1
CASSQVTGNYGYTF
TGTGCCAGTAGCCAAGTGACAGGGAACTATGGCTACACCTTC
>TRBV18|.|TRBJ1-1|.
CASSLGGLDTEAFF
TGTGCCAGCTCACTTGGAGGACTGGACACTGAAGCTTTCTTT
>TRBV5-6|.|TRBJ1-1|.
CASSLEVNTEAFF
TGTGCCAGCAGCTTAGAGGTGAACACTGAAGCTTTCTTT
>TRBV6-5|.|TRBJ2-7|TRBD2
CASGPAGGIYEQYF
TGTGCCAGCGGGCCAGCGGGAGGTATATACGAGCAGTACTTC
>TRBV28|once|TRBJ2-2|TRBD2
CASSSPLAGGPGELFF
TGTGCCAGCAGTTCCCCACTAGCGGGAGGGCCCGGGGAGCTGTTTTTT
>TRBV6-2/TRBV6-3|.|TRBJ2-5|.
CASSYSRGAQETQYF
TGTGCCAGCAGTTACTCACGAGGAGCCCAAGAGACCCAGTACTTC
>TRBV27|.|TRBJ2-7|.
CASTSHRDNEQYF
TGTGCCAGCACTTCCCACAGGGACAACGAGCAGTACTTC
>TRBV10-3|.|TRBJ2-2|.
CAISESLDSANTGELFF
TGTGCCATCAGTGAGTCCCTGGACAGTGCGAACACCGGGGAGCTGTTTTTT
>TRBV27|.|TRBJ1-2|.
CASSPRRGEGYGYTF
TGTGCCAGCAGTCCCAGGCGGGGCGAGGGATATGGCTACACCTTC
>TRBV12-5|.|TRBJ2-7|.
CASGPGASNIDYEQYF
TGTGCTAGTGGTCCTGGGGCCTCCAATATAGATTACGAGCAGTACTTC
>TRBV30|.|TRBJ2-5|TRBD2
CAWTSGRLSETQYF
TGTGCCTGGACTAGCGGGAGGTTATCAGAGACCCAGTACTTC
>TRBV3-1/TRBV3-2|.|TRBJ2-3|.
CASSQLADTQYF
TGTGCCAGCAGCCAACTAGCAGATACGCAGTATTTT
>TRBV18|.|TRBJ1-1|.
CASSVRQEMNTEAFF
TGTGCCAGCTCGGTGAGACAGGAAATGAACACTGAAGCTTTCTTT
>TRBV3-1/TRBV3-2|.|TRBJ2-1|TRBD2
CASSRTGGSYNEQFF
TGTGCCAGCAGCCGCACGGGGGGCTCCTACAATGAGCAGTTCTTC